The TCR beta chain described here comes from a study of Graves' ophthalmopathy and Graves' hyperthyroidism. Study-level information: In this cohort's terms, stable hyperthyroidism meant no ophthalmopathy by 18 months of follow-up.

For repertoire sequencing, the TCR beta CDR3 regions were amplified from RNA transcripts. HTBI-primed first-round RT-PCR preceded second-round multiplex PCR. TCRdb recomputed calls from the multiplex PCR reads with MiXCR, one row per CDR3 protein. The table shows around 1,000,000 distinct CDR3 sequences, with 35% to 40% occurring only once. As regards this clonotype: Its antigen is still unknown.

Study-level findings and limits: Appearing in blood as well were most expanded thyroid clonotypes above 0.001 frequency.

Exclusion covered patients with other autoimmune diseases or uncontrolled infections (as well as pregnancy or lactation). V lost 6 bases and J 6 bases, leaving 13 bases between the germline ends. Germline V gives CDR1 KGHDR, CDR2 SFDVKD. This CDR3 region has 14 residues. This chain connects TRBV24-1 to TRBJ2-2, with D perhaps TRBD2 (6 bases). The sequencing input was peripheral blood or thyroid tissue (not recorded which). The clonotype comes from an adult man with Graves' hyperthyroidism. CDR3 region: CATSKPGASGELFF. Written as DNA, the CDR3 is TGTGCCACCAGTAAACCGGGAGCGTCCGGGGAGCTGTTTTTT.